Listed below are T cell receptor beta chains from one sample, sequenced in a study of cytomegalovirus exposure and HLA in healthy donors. This table comes from immunoSEQ multiplex PCR, and its TCRdb copy is limited to in-frame clones, with some not included. The table has 160,000 or so clones, around 89% seen once; the top ten hold 3%. Sequencing was performed on PBMCs. The receptors stem from a man between 18 and 29 years old in good health and CMV-seronegative. The CDR3 runs from the conserved cysteine through the conserved F or W. The order of the fields is J gene, clone size, D gene, V gene, CDR3 DNA, CDR3 protein. The D gene is left open where the match is weak. Clone size is given for some rows only: seen once, a few or many times, or a class if the clone is expanded.

j_gene: TRBJ2-2; abundance: -; d_gene: TRBD1; v_gene: TRBV6-4; CDR3nt: TGTGCCAGCAGTGACGGCCAGGGGGACACCGGGGAGCTGTTTTTT; CDR3aa: CASSDGQGDTGELFF
j_gene: TRBJ2-1; abundance: -; d_gene: TRBD2; v_gene: TRBV27; CDR3nt: TGTGCCAGCAGTCCCCGACCAGCGGAGCGGGGTGGGAATGAGCAGTTCTTC; CDR3aa: CASSPRPAERGGNEQFF
j_gene: TRBJ1-5; abundance: -; d_gene: -; v_gene: TRBV28; CDR3nt: TGTGCCAGCAGTTTAGGGTGGTCCCGGCGGGATCAGCCCCAGCATTTT; CDR3aa: CASSLGWSRRDQPQHF
j_gene: TRBJ1-4; abundance: -; d_gene: -; v_gene: TRBV7-2; CDR3nt: TGTGCCAGCAGCCCGGGACTGTCCAATGAAAAACTGTTTTTT; CDR3aa: CASSPGLSNEKLFF
j_gene: TRBJ2-3; abundance: -; d_gene: TRBD2; v_gene: TRBV4-1; CDR3nt: TGCGCCAGCAGGGGACTAGAAGATACGCAGTATTTT; CDR3aa: CASRGLEDTQYF
j_gene: TRBJ2-5; abundance: -; d_gene: TRBD1; v_gene: TRBV30; CDR3nt: TGTGCCTGGAGTAACCAGGGGGCCGAGACCCAGTACTTC; CDR3aa: CAWSNQGAETQYF
j_gene: TRBJ2-5; abundance: -; d_gene: -; v_gene: TRBV4-1; CDR3nt: TGCGCCAGCAGCGAGAATGGAGAGGGCTACTTC; CDR3aa: CASSENGEGYF
j_gene: TRBJ2-5; abundance: -; d_gene: TRBD2; v_gene: TRBV19; CDR3nt: TGTGCCAGTAGTATTACTAGCGGTGCCAATGGGGAGGAGACCCAGTACTTC; CDR3aa: CASSITSGANGEETQYF
j_gene: TRBJ2-1; abundance: -; d_gene: TRBD2; v_gene: TRBV7-6; CDR3nt: TGTGCCAGCAGCCTCAGTGGGGGGGATGAGCAGTTCTTC; CDR3aa: CASSLSGGDEQFF
j_gene: TRBJ2-3; abundance: once; d_gene: TRBD2; v_gene: TRBV5-4; CDR3nt: TGTGCCAGCAGCTTGGGGACTAGGGTGACCACAGATACGCAGTATTTT; CDR3aa: CASSLGTRVTTDTQYF
j_gene: TRBJ2-5; abundance: -; d_gene: TRBD1; v_gene: TRBV6-1; CDR3nt: TGTGCCAGCAGGGCCCGGGACAGTGGATGGGAGACCCAGTACTTC; CDR3aa: CASRARDSGWETQYF
j_gene: TRBJ1-1; abundance: -; d_gene: -; v_gene: TRBV27; CDR3nt: TGTGCCAGCAGTTTATTGGGCTTGGGGGGAGCTTTCTTT; CDR3aa: CASSLLGLGGAFF
j_gene: TRBJ2-7; abundance: once; d_gene: -; v_gene: TRBV6-5; CDR3nt: TGTGCCAGCAGTCCGTTCTTGGGGGGAGACTACGAGCAGTACTTC; CDR3aa: CASSPFLGGDYEQYF
j_gene: TRBJ2-7; abundance: -; d_gene: -; v_gene: TRBV7-2; CDR3nt: TGTGCCAGCAGCTTAGAAGTCAGGGCAGGGATGGGGGAGCAGTACTTC; CDR3aa: CASSLEVRAGMGEQYF
j_gene: TRBJ2-3; abundance: -; d_gene: TRBD1; v_gene: TRBV5-1; CDR3nt: TGCGCCAGCAGCTTACAGGGGGCTCGAAATACGCAGTATTTT; CDR3aa: CASSLQGARNTQYF
j_gene: TRBJ1-2; abundance: -; d_gene: -; v_gene: TRBV5-1; CDR3nt: TGCGCCAGCAGCTTGAGACAGACCTATGGCTACACCTTC; CDR3aa: CASSLRQTYGYTF
j_gene: TRBJ2-5; abundance: -; d_gene: -; v_gene: TRBV5-1; CDR3nt: TGCGCCAGCAGCTTGGAGGAGGGGCACCAAGAGACCCAGTACTTC; CDR3aa: CASSLEEGHQETQYF
j_gene: TRBJ2-5; abundance: -; d_gene: TRBD2; v_gene: TRBV4-1; CDR3nt: TGCGCCAGCAGCCACGGACTAGCGGGGACCCAAGAGACCCAGTACTTC; CDR3aa: CASSHGLAGTQETQYF
j_gene: TRBJ2-2; abundance: -; d_gene: TRBD2; v_gene: TRBV7-6; CDR3nt: TGTGCCAGCAGCTTCGGGACTAGCAGGACCGGGGAGCTGTTTTTT; CDR3aa: CASSFGTSRTGELFF
j_gene: TRBJ2-3; abundance: -; d_gene: TRBD2; v_gene: TRBV27; CDR3nt: TGTGCCAGCAGTTCACCGGGACTAGCGGGAGGGCCCCGAGATACGCAGTATTTT; CDR3aa: CASSSPGLAGGPRDTQYF
j_gene: TRBJ2-7; abundance: -; d_gene: -; v_gene: TRBV10-3; CDR3nt: TGTGCCATCAGTGTGGGGGGAGAGCAGTACTTC; CDR3aa: CAISVGGEQYF
j_gene: TRBJ2-5; abundance: -; d_gene: TRBD2; v_gene: TRBV2; CDR3nt: TGTGCCAGCAGACTGACTAGCGGGGCAGAGACCCAGTACTTC; CDR3aa: CASRLTSGAETQYF
j_gene: TRBJ2-3; abundance: -; d_gene: -; v_gene: TRBV7-7; CDR3nt: TGTGCTAGCAGCTTAGCGCACACAGGAATAACTAGCACAGATACGCAGTATTTT; CDR3aa: CASSLAHTGITSTDTQYF
j_gene: TRBJ1-5; abundance: -; d_gene: -; v_gene: TRBV6-5; CDR3nt: TGTGCCAGCAGTCTACCAGGTCAGCCCCAGCATTTT; CDR3aa: CASSLPGQPQHF
j_gene: TRBJ1-1; abundance: -; d_gene: -; v_gene: TRBV6-1; CDR3nt: TGTGCCAGCAGTGAATTTACGGTGAACACTGAAGCTTTCTTT; CDR3aa: CASSEFTVNTEAFF
j_gene: TRBJ1-4; abundance: -; d_gene: TRBD1; v_gene: TRBV6-1; CDR3nt: TGTGCCAGCAGTGAACTCGGGCAGGGGGCGCGGTCCGGGGAAAAACTGTTTTTT; CDR3aa: CASSELGQGARSGEKLFF
j_gene: TRBJ1-2; abundance: -; d_gene: TRBD1; v_gene: TRBV28; CDR3nt: TGTGCCAGCACACCGGGACAGGGGGTCTATGGCTACACCTTC; CDR3aa: CASTPGQGVYGYTF
j_gene: TRBJ2-1; abundance: -; d_gene: -; v_gene: TRBV28; CDR3nt: TGTGCCAGCAGTTTATTCCCAGCGCCCTCCTACAATGAGCAGTTCTTC; CDR3aa: CASSLFPAPSYNEQFF
j_gene: TRBJ1-6; abundance: -; d_gene: -; v_gene: TRBV18; CDR3nt: TGTGCCAGCTCACCATCGAACAGCCGTTATAATTCACCCCTCCACTTT; CDR3aa: CASSPSNSRYNSPLHF